These 6 T cell receptor beta chains share one sample of origin, sequenced in a study of naive and memory T cell subsets. Both TRBC1 and TRBC2 were covered by a beta constant-region primer of two equimolar oligonucleotides. TCRdb independently ran MiXCR on the UMI-ligation and nested PCR reads; one entry per CDR3 protein. The sample records 120,000 to 150,000 distinct CDR3 sequences, 15% to 20% being singletons. The material sequenced was naive CD4+ T cells from blood. The source is a human donor in good health.

The J gene is TRBJ1-1, the V gene TRBV6-1; D call uncertain. Germline loops: CDR1 MNHNS, CDR2 SASEGT. The CDR3 covers 12 residues. V shed 8 bases and J shed 7 bases, with 14 bases lying between them. DNA of the CDR3: TGTGCCAGCGGACCCCAAGGCCTTGAAGCTTTCTTT. This codes for CASGPQGLEAFF.

This clonotype was recorded only once. This sequence joins TRBV5-1 and TRBJ2-2, with 10 bases identical to TRBD2. The CDR3 consists of 16 residues. Looked up from germline, CDR1 is SGHRS and CDR2 is YFSETQ. Trimming cost V 4 bases and J 5 bases; bases outside gene matches: 8. The CDR3 DNA sequence: TGCGCCAGCAGCCCTTCCGGGACTAGCGTGACCGGGGAGCTGTTTTTT. Translating gives CASSPSGTSVTGELFF.

The chain recombines TRBV20-1 with TRBJ2-4; 12 bases fit TRBD2. There are 17 residues in the CDR3. Germline values: CDR1 DFQATT, CDR2 SNEGSKA (reference sequence). Trimming removed 5 bases from V and 3 bases from J; junction bases left unmatched: 11. The CDR3 spells CSARLAGGPSGKNIQYF. The CDR3, as DNA: TGCAGTGCTCGCCTAGCGGGAGGGCCCTCCGGCAAAAACATTCAGTACTTC.

This clonotype has more than one count but fewer than ten. The genes are TRBV6-2 or TRBV6-3 and TRBJ2-5, with TRBD2 as a possible D gene (5 bases). Germline CDR1 reads MNHEY; CDR2 reads SVGEGT. Trimming cost V 4 bases and J 0 bases, with 9 bases left between them. The CDR3 has 14 residues. CDR3 region: CASSFGGYQETQYF. CDR3 nucleotides: TGTGCCAGCAGTTTCGGCGGGTACCAAGAGACCCAGTACTTC.

The table lists this clonotype with a few counts. The V call is TRBV5-1, the J call TRBJ1-5, with TRBD1 identical over 12 bases. V lost 0 bases to trimming and J lost 9 bases; unmatched junction nucleotides: 7. CDR1 and CDR2 from the germline V gene are SGHRS and YFSETQ. The CDR3 length is 16 residues. The CDR3 loop reads CASSLGGTGGQVPQHF. The CDR3 DNA reads as TGCGCCAGCAGCTTGGGCGGGACAGGGGGCCAGGTGCCCCAGCATTTT.

This clonotype was observed a handful of times. The chain employs TRBV4-2 and TRBJ2-1; TRBD2 agrees at 9 bases. Germline values: CDR1 LGHNA, CDR2 YNFKEQ. J lost 9 bases, V lost 0 bases, and 12 bases had no gene match. CDR3 size: 17 residues. This chain's CDR3 is CASSQEQAGGCGGEQFF. The CDR3 nucleotides are TGTGCCAGCAGCCAAGAGCAAGCGGGAGGCTGTGGGGGTGAGCAGTTCTTC.